This T cell receptor beta chain was identified in a study of T cells in localized non-small cell lung cancer. TCRdb's copy holds only in-frame clones and misses some; the assay was immunoSEQ multiplex PCR. The table includes 9,500 to 11,000 clones, approximately 80% detected once. Germline values: CDR1 SGHVS, CDR2 FQNEAQ. The ends lost 5 bases at V and 1 base at J; junction bases unmatched: 8. The length of the CDR3 is 18 residues. The chain uses TRBV7-8 and TRBJ2-5, with 15 positions matching TRBD2. This TCR came from a female donor of 60 years or more with stage II lung adenocarcinoma. The source material was peripheral blood mononuclear cells, sampled before any cancer treatment. The CDR3 reads CASSKGLAGGPTQETQYF. The CDR3 nucleotides read TGTGCCAGCAGCAAGGGACTAGCGGGGGGACCTACCCAAGAGACCCAGTACTTC.